The entry below describes one TCR beta chain. The antigen is unknown. The time point denotes: inflamed ileum from the surgical specimen. The V gene's germline CDR1 is MGHDK and CDR2 SYGVNS. The CDR3 loop spans 16 amino acids. V trimming: 3 bases; J trimming: 0 bases; junction bases outside the gene matches: 1. The data were obtained in a study of T cell repertoires in ileal Crohn's disease. The wider study: Around 40% were active smokers at surgery; median disease duration was approximately 8.5 years. About half received postoperative treatment, some 11 with thiopurines and some 19 anti-TNF. Overall study results and limits: Clonal expansions were more frequent in active smokers than non-smokers at surgery. Compared with CD4 T cells, sorted CD8 cells carried more expanded clones.

Method: immunoSEQ multiplex PCR; TCRdb's copy keeps in-frame clones and lacks some. The table includes about 5,500 clones, roughly 80% detected once. The TCR sequence derives from an adult with Crohn's disease. J is TRBJ2-1 and V is TRBV25-1, with 11 nucleotides matching TRBD2. Sequencing input: ileal tissue. The CDR3 protein is CASSDTSGSSYNEQFF. In nucleotides, the CDR3 is TGTGCCAGCAGTGACACTAGCGGGAGCTCCTACAATGAGCAGTTCTTC.